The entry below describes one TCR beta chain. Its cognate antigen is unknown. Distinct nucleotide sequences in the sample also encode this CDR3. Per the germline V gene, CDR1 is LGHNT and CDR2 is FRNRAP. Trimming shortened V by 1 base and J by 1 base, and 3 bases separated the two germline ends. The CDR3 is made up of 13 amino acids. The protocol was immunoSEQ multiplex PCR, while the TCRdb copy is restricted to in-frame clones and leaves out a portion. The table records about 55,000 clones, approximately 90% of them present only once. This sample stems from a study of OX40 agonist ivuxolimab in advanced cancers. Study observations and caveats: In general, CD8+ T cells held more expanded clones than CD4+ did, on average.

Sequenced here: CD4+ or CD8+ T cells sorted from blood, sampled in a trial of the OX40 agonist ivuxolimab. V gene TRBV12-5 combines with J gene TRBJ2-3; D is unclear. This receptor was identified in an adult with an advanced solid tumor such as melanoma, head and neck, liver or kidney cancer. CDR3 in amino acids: CASGLGGTDTQYF. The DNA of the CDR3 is TGTGCTAGTGGTTTGGGTGGCACAGATACGCAGTATTTT.